This TCR beta chain was observed in a study of cytomegalovirus exposure and HLA in healthy donors. The V gene's germline CDR1 is MNHNS and CDR2 SASEGT. The CDR3 is made up of 14 amino acids. Trimming took 2 bases from V and 0 from J, leaving 8 bases between them. Use of 60 Vbeta and 13 Jbeta primers characterized the PCR. Measured with immunoSEQ multiplex PCR; TCRdb has only the in-frame clones, and not every one. The sample has 80,000 or so clones. V gene TRBV6-1 combines with J gene TRBJ2-7; a possible D gene is TRBD1 (6 bases). This TCR came from a woman aged 30 to 39 in good health and CMV-seronegative. The specimen sequenced was PBMCs. Here the CDR3 reads CASSELTGSYEQYF. CDR3 nucleotides: TGTGCCAGCAGTGAATTGACAGGCTCCTACGAGCAGTACTTC.